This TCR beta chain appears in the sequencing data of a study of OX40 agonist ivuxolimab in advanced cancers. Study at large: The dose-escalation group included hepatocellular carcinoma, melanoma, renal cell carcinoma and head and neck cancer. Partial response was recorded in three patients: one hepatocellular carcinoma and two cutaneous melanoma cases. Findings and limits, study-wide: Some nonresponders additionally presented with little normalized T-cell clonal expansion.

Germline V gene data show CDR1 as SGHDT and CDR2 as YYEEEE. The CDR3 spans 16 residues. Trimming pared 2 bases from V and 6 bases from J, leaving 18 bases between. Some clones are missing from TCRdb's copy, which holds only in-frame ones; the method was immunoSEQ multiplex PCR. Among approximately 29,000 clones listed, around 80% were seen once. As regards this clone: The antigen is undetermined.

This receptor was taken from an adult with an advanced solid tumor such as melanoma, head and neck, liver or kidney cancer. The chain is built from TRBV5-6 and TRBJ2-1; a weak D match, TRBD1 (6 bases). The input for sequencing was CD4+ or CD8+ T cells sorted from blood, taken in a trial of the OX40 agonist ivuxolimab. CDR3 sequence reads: CASSFLDRSNPNEQFF. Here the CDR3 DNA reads TGTGCCAGCAGCTTCTTAGACAGGAGCAATCCCAATGAGCAGTTCTTC. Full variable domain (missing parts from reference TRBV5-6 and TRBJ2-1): DAGVTQSPTHLIKTRGQQVTLRCSPKSGHDTVSWYQQALGQGPQFIFQYYEEEERQRGNFPDRFSGHQFPNYSSELNVNALLLGDSALYLCASSFLDRSNPNEQFFGPGTRLTVL.